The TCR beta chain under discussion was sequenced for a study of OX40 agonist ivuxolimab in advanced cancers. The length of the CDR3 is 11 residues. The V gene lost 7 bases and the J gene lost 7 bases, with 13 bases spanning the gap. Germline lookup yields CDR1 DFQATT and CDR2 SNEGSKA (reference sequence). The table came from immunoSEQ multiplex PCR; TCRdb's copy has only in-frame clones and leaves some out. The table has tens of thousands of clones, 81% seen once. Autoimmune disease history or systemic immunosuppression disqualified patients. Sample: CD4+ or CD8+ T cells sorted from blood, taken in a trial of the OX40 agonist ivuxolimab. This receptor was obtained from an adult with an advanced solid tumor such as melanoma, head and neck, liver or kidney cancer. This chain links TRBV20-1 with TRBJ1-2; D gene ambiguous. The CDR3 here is CSVARRVGYTF. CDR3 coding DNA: TGCAGTGTAGCGCGGAGGGTTGGCTACACCTTC.